The TCR beta chain under discussion was sequenced for a study of shared clonotypes between healthy human individuals. Points from the study as a whole: Blood alone was sampled, and tissue repertoires likely differ.

This clone was seen only a few times. What it binds is not known. Adults of Caucasian background living in Nashville, Tennessee made up all donors. CDR3 length: 16 amino acids. Losses at the gene ends were 3 bases for V and 5 bases for J; bases not matched to a gene: 7. CDR1 SGDLS and CDR2 YYNGEE come from the germline V gene. Genomic DNA (from each subset) was split evenly across several immunoSEQ plates. Only in-frame clones appear in the TCRdb table, and some are missing; sequencing was by immunoSEQ multiplex PCR. The table records about 1 million clones, about 75% of them present only once. This chain joins TRBV9 and TRBJ2-5; 13 positions agree with TRBD2. Sequencing used memory CD4+ T cells sorted from blood. Regarding subset: CD45RA-negative fraction. This TCR derives from a man between 18 and 29 years old in good health. This chain's CDR3 is CASSARTSGRYETQYF. As DNA, the CDR3 is TGTGCCAGCAGCGCCAGGACTAGCGGGAGATATGAGACCCAGTACTTC.